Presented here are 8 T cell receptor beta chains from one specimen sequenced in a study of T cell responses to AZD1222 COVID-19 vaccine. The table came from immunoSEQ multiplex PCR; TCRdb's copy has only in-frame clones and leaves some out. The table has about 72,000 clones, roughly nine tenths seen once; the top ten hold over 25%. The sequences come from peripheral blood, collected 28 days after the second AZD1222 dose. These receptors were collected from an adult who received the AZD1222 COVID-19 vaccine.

The CDR3: CASSLTANTEAFF. CDR3 coding DNA: TGCGCCAGCAGCTTGACAGCTAACACTGAAGCTTTCTTT. This chain connects TRBV5-1 to TRBJ1-1; no clear D. The CDR3 is made up of 13 amino acids. Trimming took 1 base from V and 2 from J, leaving 6 bases between them. Germline CDR1 reads SGHRS; CDR2 reads YFSETQ.

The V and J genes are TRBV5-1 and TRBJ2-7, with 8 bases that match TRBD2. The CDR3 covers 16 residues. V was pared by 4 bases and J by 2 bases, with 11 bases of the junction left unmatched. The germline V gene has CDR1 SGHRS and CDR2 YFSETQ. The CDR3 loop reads CASSPGGGRYPYEQYF. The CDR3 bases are TGCGCCAGCAGCCCCGGTGGCGGGAGGTACCCCTACGAGCAGTACTTC.

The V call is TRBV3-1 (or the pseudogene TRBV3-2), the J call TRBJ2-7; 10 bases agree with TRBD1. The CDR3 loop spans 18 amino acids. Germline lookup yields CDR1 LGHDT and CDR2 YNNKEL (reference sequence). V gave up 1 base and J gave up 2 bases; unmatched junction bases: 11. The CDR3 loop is CASSQGTRMGTGAYEQYF. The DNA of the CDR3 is TGTGCCAGCAGCCAAGGGACCCGAATGGGGACAGGGGCCTACGAGCAGTACTTC.

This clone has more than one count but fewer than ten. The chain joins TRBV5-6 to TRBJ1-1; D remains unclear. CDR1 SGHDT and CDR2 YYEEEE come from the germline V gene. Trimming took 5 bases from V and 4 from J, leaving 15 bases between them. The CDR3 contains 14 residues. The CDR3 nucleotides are TGTGCCAGCAGGGCCAGGTTATCCAGCACTGAAGCTTTCTTT. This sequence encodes CASRARLSSTEAFF.

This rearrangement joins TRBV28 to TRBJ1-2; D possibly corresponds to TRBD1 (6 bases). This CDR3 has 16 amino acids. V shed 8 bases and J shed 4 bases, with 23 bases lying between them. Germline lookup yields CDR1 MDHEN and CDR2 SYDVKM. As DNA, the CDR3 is TGTGCCAGCGACTATTTAGACAGGCGGGGCGGCTATGGCTACACCTTC. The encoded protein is CASDYLDRRGGYGYTF.

The CDR3 spells CASKSELNTGELFF. The CDR3 DNA follows: TGTGCCAGCAAATCCGAATTGAACACCGGGGAGCTGTTTTTT. The rearrangement links TRBV2 to TRBJ2-2; D is unclear. Trimming cost V 7 bases and J 1 base, with 10 bases left between them. CDR1 is SNHLY and CDR2 is FYNNEI in the germline V gene. The CDR3 covers 14 residues.

CDR3 amino acids: CASSFNPGSRNTEAFF. CDR3 nucleotides: TGCGCCAGCAGCTTTAACCCCGGGAGCCGAAACACTGAAGCTTTCTTT. The chain joins TRBV5-1 to TRBJ1-1; D is undetermined. Germline CDR1 and CDR2: SGHRS and YFSETQ. V lost 2 bases, J lost 2 bases, and 16 bases lay in between. There are 16 residues in the CDR3.

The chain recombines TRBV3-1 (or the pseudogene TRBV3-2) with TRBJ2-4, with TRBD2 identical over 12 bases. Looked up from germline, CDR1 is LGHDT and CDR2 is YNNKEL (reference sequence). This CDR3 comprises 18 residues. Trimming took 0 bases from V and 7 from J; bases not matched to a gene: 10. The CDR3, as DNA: TGTGCCAGCAGCCAAGACGCCTTGACTAGCGGGAGTCATAACATTCAGTACTTC. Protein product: CASSQDALTSGSHNIQYF.